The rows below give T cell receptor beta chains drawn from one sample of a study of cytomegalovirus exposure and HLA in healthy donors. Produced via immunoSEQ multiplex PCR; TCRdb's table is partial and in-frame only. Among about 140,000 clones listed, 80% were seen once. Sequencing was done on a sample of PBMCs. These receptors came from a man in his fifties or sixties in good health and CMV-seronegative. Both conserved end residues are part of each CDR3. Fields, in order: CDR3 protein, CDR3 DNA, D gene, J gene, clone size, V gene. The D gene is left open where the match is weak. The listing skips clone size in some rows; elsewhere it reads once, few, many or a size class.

CDR3 protein: CSVEPGQGGELFF
CDR3 DNA: TGCAGCGTTGAACCAGGACAGGGCGGGGAGCTGTTTTTT
D gene: TRBD1
J gene: TRBJ2-2
clone size: NA
V gene: TRBV29-1

CDR3 protein: CASGFAGTENGYTF
CDR3 DNA: TGTGCTAGTGGTTTTGCCGGGACAGAGAATGGCTACACCTTC
D gene: TRBD1
J gene: TRBJ1-2
clone size: NA
V gene: TRBV12-5

CDR3 protein: CASSGTHGETQYF
CDR3 DNA: TGTGCCAGCAGTGGGACTCACGGGGAGACCCAGTACTTC
D gene: NA
J gene: TRBJ2-5
clone size: NA
V gene: TRBV2

CDR3 protein: CASSSGTGAGGGTEAFF
CDR3 DNA: TGCGCCAGCAGCTCGGGGACAGGGGCCGGGGGGGGCACTGAAGCTTTCTTT
D gene: TRBD1
J gene: TRBJ1-1
clone size: NA
V gene: TRBV5-1

CDR3 protein: CASSKGGTANTEAFF
CDR3 DNA: TGTGCCAGCAGTAAGGGCGGGACAGCGAACACTGAAGCTTTCTTT
D gene: TRBD1
J gene: TRBJ1-1
clone size: NA
V gene: TRBV28

CDR3 protein: CAWQGIGAGELFF
CDR3 DNA: TGTGCCTGGCAGGGGATTGGGGCCGGGGAGCTGTTTTTT
D gene: NA
J gene: TRBJ2-2
clone size: NA
V gene: TRBV30

CDR3 protein: CATSRDGRDYSNQPRHF
CDR3 DNA: TGTGCCACCAGCAGAGATGGCAGGGATTATAGCAATCAGCCCCGGCATTTT
D gene: NA
J gene: TRBJ1-5
clone size: once
V gene: TRBV15

CDR3 protein: CASSPGTGGTDTQYF
CDR3 DNA: TGTGCTAGCAGCCCCGGGACAGGGGGCACAGATACGCAGTATTTT
D gene: TRBD1
J gene: TRBJ2-3
clone size: once
V gene: TRBV7-7

CDR3 protein: CSVSSGRARHNEQFF
CDR3 DNA: TGCAGCGTTAGCAGCGGGAGGGCCCGACACAATGAGCAGTTCTTC
D gene: TRBD2
J gene: TRBJ2-1
clone size: NA
V gene: TRBV29-1

CDR3 protein: CASSQDSGVRDGYTF
CDR3 DNA: TGTGCCAGCAGCCAAGATTCCGGGGTGAGAGATGGCTACACCTTC
D gene: NA
J gene: TRBJ1-2
clone size: few
V gene: TRBV4-2

CDR3 protein: CASSLAPIMARNYYNEQFF
CDR3 DNA: TGCGCCAGCAGCCTGGCCCCCATTATGGCGCGGAACTACTACAATGAGCAGTTCTTC
D gene: NA
J gene: TRBJ2-1
clone size: once
V gene: TRBV5-1

CDR3 protein: CASSEFGSLEQYF
CDR3 DNA: TGTGCCAGCAGTGAATTTGGGAGTCTCGAGCAGTACTTC
D gene: NA
J gene: TRBJ2-7
clone size: once
V gene: TRBV25-1

CDR3 protein: CASSLENQGLYGYTF
CDR3 DNA: TGCGCCAGCAGCTTGGAAAATCAGGGACTCTATGGCTACACCTTC
D gene: NA
J gene: TRBJ1-2
clone size: NA
V gene: TRBV5-1

CDR3 protein: CASSLDLGQGYGYTF
CDR3 DNA: TGTGCCAGCAGCTTAGACCTTGGACAGGGCTATGGCTACACCTTC
D gene: TRBD1
J gene: TRBJ1-2
clone size: few
V gene: TRBV11-2

CDR3 protein: CASSLGSGRLNEQFF
CDR3 DNA: TGTGCCAGCAGCTTAGGTAGCGGGAGGTTAAATGAGCAGTTCTTC
D gene: TRBD2
J gene: TRBJ2-1
clone size: few
V gene: TRBV7-9

CDR3 protein: CASSVRGGSETQYF
CDR3 DNA: TGTGCCAGTAGTGTCCGGGGAGGGTCGGAGACCCAGTACTTC
D gene: TRBD2
J gene: TRBJ2-5
clone size: NA
V gene: TRBV19

CDR3 protein: CASSLEGQGNSPLHF
CDR3 DNA: TGTGCCAGCAGCTTAGAGGGACAGGGTAATTCACCCCTCCACTTT
D gene: TRBD1
J gene: TRBJ1-6
clone size: NA
V gene: TRBV11-3

CDR3 protein: CASSLVVGEGIHEQYF
CDR3 DNA: TGTGCCAGCAGCTTAGTTGTAGGGGAGGGTATCCACGAGCAGTACTTC
D gene: TRBD2
J gene: TRBJ2-7
clone size: few
V gene: TRBV11-2

CDR3 protein: CASSLASGGYNEQFF
CDR3 DNA: TGCGCCAGCAGCTTGGCTAGCGGGGGTTACAATGAGCAGTTCTTC
D gene: TRBD2
J gene: TRBJ2-1
clone size: NA
V gene: TRBV5-1

CDR3 protein: CASEWGQAHEQYF
CDR3 DNA: TGTGCCAGCGAGTGGGGACAGGCCCACGAGCAGTACTTC
D gene: TRBD1
J gene: TRBJ2-7
clone size: few
V gene: TRBV5-6

CDR3 protein: CASSSREGLYEQYF
CDR3 DNA: TGTGCCAGCAGCTCGCGAGAGGGACTATACGAGCAGTACTTC
D gene: TRBD2
J gene: TRBJ2-7
clone size: NA
V gene: TRBV9

CDR3 protein: CSASTGSLSSTDTQYF
CDR3 DNA: TGCAGCGCCTCGACAGGATCGCTCTCTAGCACAGATACGCAGTATTTT
D gene: NA
J gene: TRBJ2-3
clone size: few
V gene: TRBV29-1

CDR3 protein: CASSPGLAGAQETQYF
CDR3 DNA: TGTGCCAGCAGTCCGGGACTAGCGGGGGCCCAAGAGACCCAGTACTTC
D gene: TRBD2
J gene: TRBJ2-5
clone size: NA
V gene: TRBV28

CDR3 protein: CASSLGQVNGEGYTF
CDR3 DNA: TGTGCCAGCAGCCTGGGACAGGTTAACGGGGAAGGCTACACCTTC
D gene: TRBD1
J gene: TRBJ1-2
clone size: NA
V gene: TRBV5-6

CDR3 protein: CASSALAATYEQYF
CDR3 DNA: TGTGCCAGCAGTGCACTAGCGGCAACCTACGAGCAGTACTTC
D gene: TRBD2
J gene: TRBJ2-7
clone size: NA
V gene: TRBV28

CDR3 protein: CASSFGSGRQETQYF
CDR3 DNA: TGTGCCAGCAGCTTCGGCAGCGGAAGACAAGAGACCCAGTACTTC
D gene: NA
J gene: TRBJ2-5
clone size: NA
V gene: TRBV7-7

CDR3 protein: CASSSVDFGNTEAFF
CDR3 DNA: TGTGCCAGCAGTAGCGTAGATTTTGGGAACACTGAAGCTTTCTTT
D gene: NA
J gene: TRBJ1-1
clone size: NA
V gene: TRBV6-5

CDR3 protein: CASGLRTGANTEAFF
CDR3 DNA: TGTGCTAGTGGTTTGAGGACGGGAGCGAACACTGAAGCTTTCTTT
D gene: NA
J gene: TRBJ1-1
clone size: NA
V gene: TRBV12-5

CDR3 protein: CASSQGYRGSYYGYTF
CDR3 DNA: TGTGCCAGTAGTCAAGGGTACAGGGGTTCCTACTATGGCTACACCTTC
D gene: TRBD1
J gene: TRBJ1-2
clone size: NA
V gene: TRBV19

CDR3 protein: CASSLSTALYEQYF
CDR3 DNA: TGTGCCAGCAGTTTATCGACAGCACTCTACGAGCAGTACTTC
D gene: NA
J gene: TRBJ2-7
clone size: few
V gene: TRBV27

CDR3 protein: CASSESLDEQYF
CDR3 DNA: TGCGCCAGCAGTGAGTCGTTAGACGAGCAGTACTTC
D gene: NA
J gene: TRBJ2-7
clone size: NA
V gene: TRBV10-1

CDR3 protein: CASSQDKGQGTDTQYF
CDR3 DNA: TGCGCCAGCAGCCAAGACAAAGGACAGGGGACAGATACGCAGTATTTT
D gene: TRBD1
J gene: TRBJ2-3
clone size: NA
V gene: TRBV4-1

CDR3 protein: CASTALLGTGYHEQYF
CDR3 DNA: TGTGCCAGCACCGCTCTGTTGGGGACAGGGTACCACGAGCAGTACTTC
D gene: TRBD1
J gene: TRBJ2-7
clone size: NA
V gene: TRBV28

CDR3 protein: CASSGREGGGFSNEQFF
CDR3 DNA: TGTGCCAGCAGTGGGCGGGAGGGCGGAGGGTTTAGCAATGAGCAGTTCTTC
D gene: TRBD2
J gene: TRBJ2-1
clone size: NA
V gene: TRBV2

CDR3 protein: CASRQTGWVNEQFF
CDR3 DNA: TGTGCCAGCAGGCAAACAGGGTGGGTCAATGAGCAGTTCTTC
D gene: NA
J gene: TRBJ2-1
clone size: NA
V gene: TRBV6-1

CDR3 protein: CASSSLGQGAGADGYTF
CDR3 DNA: TGTGCCAGCAGTTCCCTAGGACAGGGGGCGGGAGCCGATGGCTACACCTTC
D gene: TRBD1
J gene: TRBJ1-2
clone size: NA
V gene: TRBV6-9

CDR3 protein: CASSGARERLDEQYF
CDR3 DNA: TGCGCCAGCAGTGGAGCAAGAGAGAGGTTGGACGAGCAGTACTTC
D gene: NA
J gene: TRBJ2-7
clone size: NA
V gene: TRBV10-1

CDR3 protein: CASSSAASPYEQYF
CDR3 DNA: TGTGCCAGCAGCTCCGCGGCATCCCCCTACGAGCAGTACTTC
D gene: NA
J gene: TRBJ2-7
clone size: NA
V gene: TRBV5-6

CDR3 protein: CASSLSRATEAFF
CDR3 DNA: TGTGCCAGCAGCTTAAGCAGGGCCACTGAAGCTTTCTTT
D gene: NA
J gene: TRBJ1-1
clone size: NA
V gene: TRBV7-9

CDR3 protein: CASSIGGAGELFF
CDR3 DNA: TGTGCCAGTAGTATAGGGGGAGCCGGGGAGCTGTTTTTT
D gene: NA
J gene: TRBJ2-2
clone size: NA
V gene: TRBV19

CDR3 protein: CASLWTSGGAREQYF
CDR3 DNA: TGTGCCAGCTTATGGACTAGCGGGGGGGCCCGCGAGCAGTACTTC
D gene: TRBD2
J gene: TRBJ2-7
clone size: NA
V gene: TRBV2

CDR3 protein: CASNSRGAEGETQYF
CDR3 DNA: TGCGCCAGCAATTCCCGTGGGGCGGAGGGAGAGACCCAGTACTTC
D gene: NA
J gene: TRBJ2-5
clone size: NA
V gene: TRBV5-1

CDR3 protein: CASSSGKNTIYF
CDR3 DNA: TGTGCCAGCAGCAGCGGAAAAAACACCATATATTTT
D gene: NA
J gene: TRBJ1-3
clone size: NA
V gene: TRBV13

CDR3 protein: CASSPDAGRAYEQYF
CDR3 DNA: TGTGCCAGCAGCCCAGATGCGGGGAGGGCCTACGAGCAGTACTTC
D gene: TRBD2
J gene: TRBJ2-7
clone size: once
V gene: TRBV11-3

CDR3 protein: CASSPGQGALNSPLHF
CDR3 DNA: TGCGCCAGCAGCCCGGGACAGGGGGCGCTTAATTCACCCCTCCACTTT
D gene: TRBD1
J gene: TRBJ1-6
clone size: NA
V gene: TRBV5-1

CDR3 protein: CSVEVRGQVNTEAFF
CDR3 DNA: TGCAGCGTTGAAGTACGCGGACAAGTAAACACTGAAGCTTTCTTT
D gene: NA
J gene: TRBJ1-1
clone size: NA
V gene: TRBV29-1

CDR3 protein: CSVERGQLNTEAFF
CDR3 DNA: TGCAGCGTTGAAAGGGGACAGTTGAACACTGAAGCTTTCTTT
D gene: TRBD1
J gene: TRBJ1-1
clone size: few
V gene: TRBV29-1

CDR3 protein: CASSAQGGETQYF
CDR3 DNA: TGCGCCAGCAGTGCCCAGGGAGGAGAGACCCAGTACTTC
D gene: NA
J gene: TRBJ2-5
clone size: NA
V gene: TRBV10-2

CDR3 protein: CASSLRLINTDTQYF
CDR3 DNA: TGTGCCAGCAGTTTACGACTGATAAACACAGATACGCAGTATTTT
D gene: NA
J gene: TRBJ2-3
clone size: NA
V gene: TRBV28

CDR3 protein: CASSSGAGSTDTQYF
CDR3 DNA: TGTGCCAGTAGTAGCGGGGCAGGGAGCACAGATACGCAGTATTTT
D gene: NA
J gene: TRBJ2-3
clone size: NA
V gene: TRBV19

CDR3 protein: CASSLWQGGDQPQHF
CDR3 DNA: TGTGCCAGCAGCTTATGGCAGGGTGGGGATCAGCCCCAGCATTTT
D gene: NA
J gene: TRBJ1-5
clone size: NA
V gene: TRBV7-8

CDR3 protein: CASSRTGTSGSNEQFF
CDR3 DNA: TGTGCCAGCTCACGAACCGGGACTAGCGGGAGTAATGAGCAGTTCTTC
D gene: TRBD2
J gene: TRBJ2-1
clone size: few
V gene: TRBV18

CDR3 protein: CASSLDLGQRTGELFF
CDR3 DNA: TGTGCCAGCAGCTTAGATTTAGGACAAAGAACCGGGGAGCTGTTTTTT
D gene: NA
J gene: TRBJ2-2
clone size: NA
V gene: TRBV11-3

CDR3 protein: CASSLDPGQNTDTQYF
CDR3 DNA: TGTGCCAGCAGCTTGGACCCTGGGCAGAACACAGATACGCAGTATTTT
D gene: NA
J gene: TRBJ2-3
clone size: NA
V gene: TRBV5-4

CDR3 protein: CASSIRVSSYNEQFF
CDR3 DNA: TGTGCCAGTAGTATTAGAGTAAGCTCCTACAATGAGCAGTTCTTC
D gene: NA
J gene: TRBJ2-1
clone size: NA
V gene: TRBV19

CDR3 protein: CASSEGRGFDNEQFF
CDR3 DNA: TGCGCCAGCAGTGAGGGCAGGGGTTTCGACAATGAGCAGTTCTTC
D gene: NA
J gene: TRBJ2-1
clone size: NA
V gene: TRBV10-2

CDR3 protein: CASSLYLDGDLGEIESSYNEQFF
CDR3 DNA: TGCGCCAGCAGCTTGTATTTGGATGGAGATCTGGGAGAGATAGAGAGCTCCTACAATGAGCAGTTCTTC
D gene: NA
J gene: TRBJ2-1
clone size: few
V gene: TRBV5-1

CDR3 protein: CASSETSREQYF
CDR3 DNA: TGTGCCAGCAGTGAGACTTCGCGGGAGCAGTACTTC
D gene: NA
J gene: TRBJ2-7
clone size: NA
V gene: TRBV2

CDR3 protein: CASSLQETQYF
CDR3 DNA: TGTGCCAGCAGCCTTCAAGAGACCCAGTACTTC
D gene: NA
J gene: TRBJ2-5
clone size: few
V gene: TRBV11-2